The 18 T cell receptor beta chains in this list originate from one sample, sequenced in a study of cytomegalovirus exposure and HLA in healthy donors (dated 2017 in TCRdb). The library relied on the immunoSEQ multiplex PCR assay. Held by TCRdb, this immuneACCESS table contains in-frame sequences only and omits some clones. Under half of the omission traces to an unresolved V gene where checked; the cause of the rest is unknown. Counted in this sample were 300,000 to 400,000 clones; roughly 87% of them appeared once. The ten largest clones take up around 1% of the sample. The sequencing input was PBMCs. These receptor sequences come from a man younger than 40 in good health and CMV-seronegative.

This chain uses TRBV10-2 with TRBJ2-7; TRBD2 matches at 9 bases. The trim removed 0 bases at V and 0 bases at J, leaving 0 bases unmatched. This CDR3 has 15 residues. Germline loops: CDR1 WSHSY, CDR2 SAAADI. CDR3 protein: CASSESLAGSYEQYF. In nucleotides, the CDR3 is TGCGCCAGCAGTGAGTCACTAGCGGGCTCCTACGAGCAGTACTTC.

The CDR3 reads CASSVGVSGGLGDTQYF. DNA for the CDR3: TGTGCCAGCAGCGTAGGGGTTAGCGGGGGGCTTGGAGATACGCAGTATTTT. This sequence joins TRBV9 and TRBJ2-3, with 10 bases identical to TRBD2. CDR1 is SGDLS, CDR2 YYNGEE, per germline. The CDR3 contains 17 residues. J gave up 5 bases and V 0 bases, and 9 bases lay outside the gene matches.

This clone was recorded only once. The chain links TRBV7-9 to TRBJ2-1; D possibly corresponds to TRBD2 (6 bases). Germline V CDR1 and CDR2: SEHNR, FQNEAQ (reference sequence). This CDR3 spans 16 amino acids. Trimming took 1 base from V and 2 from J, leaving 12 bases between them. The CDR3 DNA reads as TGTGCCAGCAGCTTAGGGGACTCATCCCCCTACAATGAGCAGTTCTTC. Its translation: CASSLGDSSPYNEQFF.

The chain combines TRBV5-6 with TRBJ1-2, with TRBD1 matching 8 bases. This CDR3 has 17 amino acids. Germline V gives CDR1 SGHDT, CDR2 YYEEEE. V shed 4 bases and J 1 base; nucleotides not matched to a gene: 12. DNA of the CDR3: TGTGCCAGCAGCCATGAGGACAGGGCTCCAAATAACTATGGCTACACCTTC. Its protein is CASSHEDRAPNNYGYTF. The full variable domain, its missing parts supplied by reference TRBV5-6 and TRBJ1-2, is DAGVTQSPTHLIKTRGQQVTLRCSPKSGHDTVSWYQQALGQGPQFIFQYYEEEERQRGNFPDRFSGHQFPNYSSELNVNALLLGDSALYLCASSHEDRAPNNYGYTFGSGTRLTVV.

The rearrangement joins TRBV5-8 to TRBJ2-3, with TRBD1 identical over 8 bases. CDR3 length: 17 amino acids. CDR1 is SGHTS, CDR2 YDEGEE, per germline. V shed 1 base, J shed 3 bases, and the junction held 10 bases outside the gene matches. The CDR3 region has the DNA TGTGCCAGCAGCTTGTACCTGGACAGGGTGATGACAGATACGCAGTATTTT. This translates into CASSLYLDRVMTDTQYF. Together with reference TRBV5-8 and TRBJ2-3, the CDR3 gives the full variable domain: EAGVTQSPTHLIKTRGQQATLRCSPISGHTSVYWYQQALGLGLQFLLWYDEGEERNRGNFPPRFSGRQFPNYSSELNVNALELEDSALYLCASSLYLDRVMTDTQYFGPGTRLTVL.

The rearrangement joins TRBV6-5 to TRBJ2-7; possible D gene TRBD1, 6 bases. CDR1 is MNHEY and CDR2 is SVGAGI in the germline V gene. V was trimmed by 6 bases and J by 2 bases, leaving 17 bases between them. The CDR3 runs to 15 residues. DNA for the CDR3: TGTGCCAGCAGGCTACAGGGCTTACCTACCTACGAGCAGTACTTC. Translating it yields CASRLQGLPTYEQYF.

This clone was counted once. CDR3 coding DNA: TGCGCCAGCAGCTGGGGGGGCAGGGGCCACGAGCAGTACTTC. This encodes CASSWGGRGHEQYF. This chain connects TRBV5-1 to TRBJ2-7; D might be TRBD2 (7 bases). Trimming removed 3 bases from V and 5 bases from J, with 15 bases in between. The CDR3 spans 14 residues. Germline-derived CDR1 and CDR2 are SGHRS and YFSETQ.

CDR3 DNA sequence: TGTGCCAGCAGTGAGCCAGGGAGGGAGACCCAGTACTTC. This sequence encodes CASSEPGRETQYF. The chain couples TRBV2 to TRBJ2-5; TRBD2 is a possible D gene (6 bases). Germline V lookup: CDR1 SNHLY, CDR2 FYNNEI. This CDR3 contains 13 residues. The ends were cut back, 3 bases at V and 5 bases at J, with 10 bases in the middle.

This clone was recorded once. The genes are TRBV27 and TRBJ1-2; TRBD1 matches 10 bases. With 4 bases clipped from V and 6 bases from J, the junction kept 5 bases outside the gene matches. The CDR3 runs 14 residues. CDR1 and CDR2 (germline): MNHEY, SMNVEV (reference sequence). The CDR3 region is CASSSRQGADGYTF. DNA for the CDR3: TGTGCCAGCAGTTCACGACAGGGGGCGGATGGCTACACCTTC.

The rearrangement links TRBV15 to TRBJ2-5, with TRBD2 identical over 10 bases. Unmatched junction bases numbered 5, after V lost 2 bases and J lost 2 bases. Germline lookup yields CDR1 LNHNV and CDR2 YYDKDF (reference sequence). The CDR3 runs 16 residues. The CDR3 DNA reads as TGTGCCACCAGCAGACCACCACTAGCGGGGCAAGAGACCCAGTACTTC. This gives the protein CATSRPPLAGQETQYF.

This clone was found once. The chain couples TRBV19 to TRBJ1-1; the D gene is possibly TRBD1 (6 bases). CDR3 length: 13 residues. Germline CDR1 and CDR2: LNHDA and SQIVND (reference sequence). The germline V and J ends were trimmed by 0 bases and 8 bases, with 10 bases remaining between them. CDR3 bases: TGTGCCAGTAGTATAGATCGGACAGAAGAAGCTTTCTTT. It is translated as CASSIDRTEEAFF.

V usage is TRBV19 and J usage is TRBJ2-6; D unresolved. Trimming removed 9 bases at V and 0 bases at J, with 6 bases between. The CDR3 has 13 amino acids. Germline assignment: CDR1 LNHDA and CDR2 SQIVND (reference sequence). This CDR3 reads CASRYSGANVLTF. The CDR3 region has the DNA TGTGCCAGCCGTTACTCTGGGGCCAACGTCCTGACTTTC.

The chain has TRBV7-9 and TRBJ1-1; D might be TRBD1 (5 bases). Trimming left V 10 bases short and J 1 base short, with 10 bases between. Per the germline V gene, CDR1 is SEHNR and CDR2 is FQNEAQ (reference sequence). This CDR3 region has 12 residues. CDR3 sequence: CATVQENTEAFF. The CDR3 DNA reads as TGTGCCACCGTACAGGAGAACACTGAAGCTTTCTTT.

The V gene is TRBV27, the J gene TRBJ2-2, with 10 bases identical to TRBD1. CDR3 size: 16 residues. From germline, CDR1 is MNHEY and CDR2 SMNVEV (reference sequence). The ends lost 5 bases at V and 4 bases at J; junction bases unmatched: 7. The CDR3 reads CASSPPGQGSTGELFF. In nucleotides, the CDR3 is TGTGCCAGCAGTCCACCGGGACAGGGGAGCACCGGGGAGCTGTTTTTT.

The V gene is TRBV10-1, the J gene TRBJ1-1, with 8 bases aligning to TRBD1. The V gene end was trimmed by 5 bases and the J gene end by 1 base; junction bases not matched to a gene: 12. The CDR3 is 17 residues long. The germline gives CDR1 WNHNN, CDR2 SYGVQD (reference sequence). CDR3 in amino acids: CASSTDRGPAWNTEAFF. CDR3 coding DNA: TGCGCCAGCAGTACCGACAGGGGCCCGGCGTGGAACACTGAAGCTTTCTTT.

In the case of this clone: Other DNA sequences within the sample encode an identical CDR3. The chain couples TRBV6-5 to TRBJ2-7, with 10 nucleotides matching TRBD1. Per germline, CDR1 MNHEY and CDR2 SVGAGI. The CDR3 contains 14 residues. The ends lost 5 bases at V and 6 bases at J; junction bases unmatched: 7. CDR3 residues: CASSQPGQGTEQYF. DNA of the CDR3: TGTGCCAGCAGTCAGCCGGGACAGGGGACCGAGCAGTACTTC.

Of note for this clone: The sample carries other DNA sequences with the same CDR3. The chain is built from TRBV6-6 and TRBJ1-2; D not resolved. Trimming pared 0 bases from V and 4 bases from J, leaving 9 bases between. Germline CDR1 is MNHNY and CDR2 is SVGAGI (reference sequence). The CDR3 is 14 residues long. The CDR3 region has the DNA TGTGCCAGCAGTTACTCGGAAGGGAGCTATGGCTACACCTTC. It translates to CASSYSEGSYGYTF.

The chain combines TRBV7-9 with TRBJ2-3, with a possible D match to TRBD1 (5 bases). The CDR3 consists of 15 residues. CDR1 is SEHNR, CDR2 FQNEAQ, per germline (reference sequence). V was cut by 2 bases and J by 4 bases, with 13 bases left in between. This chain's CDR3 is CASSLILRDPDTQYF. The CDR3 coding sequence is TGTGCCAGCAGCTTAATACTCAGGGATCCAGATACGCAGTATTTT.